This TCR beta chain appears in the sequencing data of a study of siplizumab effects on memory and regulatory T cells. Study-wide points: A mean of approximately 69% of mappable alloreactive CD4+ clones were Treg-derived with siplizumab, compared with 25% to 30% in controls. Sequences below about 10^-5 frequency were poorly captured. As a result, only a minor fraction of alloreactive clones mapped to unstimulated subsets.

The length of the CDR3 is 12 residues. Trimming took off 8 bases at V and 12 bases at J, with 17 bases between the two ends. Germline loops: CDR1 SGHTA, CDR2 FQGTGA. Repertoires were generated with immunoSEQ multiplex PCR, while TCRdb's copy carries only in-frame clones and drops some. The repertoire holds 90,000 to 110,000 clones, with 90% to 95% as singletons. In the case of this clone: Its antigen is not known.

The sequence was collected from a human donor in good health. The sample consisted of CD4+ T cells sorted from blood. The chain joins TRBV7-3 to TRBJ2-1; D is perhaps TRBD2 (6 bases). In DNA, the CDR3 is TGTGCCAGCTCAGCACTCGGGAGCGTGCAGTTCTTC. Amino acid sequence: CASSALGSVQFF.